The entry that follows covers one TCR beta chain sequence. The CDR3 is 13 residues long. The germline V and J ends were trimmed by 5 bases and 2 bases, with 10 bases remaining between them. Germline V gene lookup returns CDR1 SGHAT and CDR2 FQNNGV. This record comes from a study of blood T cell repertoires in COVID-19. Source study methods: Amplification with reference gene primers provided the estimates of nucleated cell counts. Assay: immunoSEQ multiplex PCR; the TCRdb copy retains only in-frame clones and omits some. The V and J calls and clone size are taken from that table; D and trimming were inferred from the DNA. The sample contains about 74,000 clones, roughly nine tenths of which appear only once.

The sequencing input was peripheral blood. The receptor was isolated from a man between 50 and 59 years old with acute or convalescent COVID-19. The rearrangement links TRBV11-2 to TRBJ2-7, with TRBD1 as a possible D gene (6 bases). The CDR3 is CASSQHRAYEQYF. The CDR3 nucleotides are TGTGCCAGCAGCCAACACAGGGCCTACGAGCAGTACTTC.